The present T cell receptor (beta chain) was sequenced within a study of T cell changes during pregnancy in multiple sclerosis. Some clones are missing from TCRdb's copy, which holds only in-frame ones; the method was immunoSEQ multiplex PCR. The sample has about 68,000 clones, less than 95% seen once. The ends were cut back, 0 bases at V and 5 bases at J, with 18 bases in the middle. CDR3 size: 16 residues. The germline V gene encodes CDR1 SGHRS and CDR2 YFSETQ. The TCR comes from a female donor with multiple sclerosis, enrolled in a pregnancy study. The chain uses TRBV5-1 and TRBJ2-7, with a weak D call TRBD1 (6 bases). The sample in question was peripheral blood, obtained in the third trimester of pregnancy. This chain's CDR3 is CASSLVSGAIRDEQYF. Here the CDR3 DNA reads TGCGCCAGCAGCTTGGTTTCAGGGGCGATTCGCGACGAGCAGTACTTC.